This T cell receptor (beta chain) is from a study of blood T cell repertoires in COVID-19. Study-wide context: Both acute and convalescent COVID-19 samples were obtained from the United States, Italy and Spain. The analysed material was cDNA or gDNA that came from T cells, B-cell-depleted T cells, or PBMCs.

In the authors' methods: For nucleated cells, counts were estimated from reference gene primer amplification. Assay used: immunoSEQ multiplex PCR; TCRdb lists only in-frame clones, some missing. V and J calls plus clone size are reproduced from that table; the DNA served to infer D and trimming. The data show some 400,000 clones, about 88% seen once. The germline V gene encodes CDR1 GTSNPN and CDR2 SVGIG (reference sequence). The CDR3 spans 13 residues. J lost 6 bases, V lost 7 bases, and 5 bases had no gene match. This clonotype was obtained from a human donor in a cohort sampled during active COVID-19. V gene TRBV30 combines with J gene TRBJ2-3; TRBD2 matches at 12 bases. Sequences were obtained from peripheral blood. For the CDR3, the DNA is TGTGCCTACCGACTAGCGGGGGCTGATACGCAGTATTTT. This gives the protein CAYRLAGADTQYF.